The clone carrying this T cell receptor beta chain is categorized as medium-sized. Its target is not known. Until they underwent thyroid surgery, no patient had received any treatment. The sample belongs to a study of metastatic and nonmetastatic thyroid tumors. Across the study: Repertoire data that came from the blood and tumor or nodule tissue of malignant and benign thyroid patients were compared. Findings of the study overall: Compared with benign nodules, malignant thyroid tumors were reported to have significantly higher TCR beta diversity in both blood and tumor.

TCRdb reprocessed the PCR reads via MiXCR. Of approximately 4,000 clones in the sample, approximately 22% were seen once. Sequencing used tumor tissue. This receptor was obtained from a male donor with papillary thyroid cancer or a benign thyroid nodule (not recorded which). Some clones in this sample may be carry-over from other donors' samples.

The CDR3 nucleotides read TGCGCCAGCAGCGCCCCCTACAATGAGCAGTTCTTC. Translated, it gives CASSAPYNEQFF. V usage is TRBV5-1 and J usage is TRBJ2-1; no clear D gene. The CDR3 is 12 amino acids. V shed 4 bases and J shed 2 bases, with 4 bases lying between them. Germline-derived CDR1 and CDR2 are SGHRS and YFSETQ.